This entry describes one T cell receptor (beta chain). Its antigen is as yet unknown. Repertoires were generated with immunoSEQ multiplex PCR, while TCRdb's copy carries only in-frame clones and drops some. The sample contains around 89,000 clones, approximately 90% of which appear only once. Per germline, CDR1 MDHEN and CDR2 SYDVKM. Deletions cut 1 base from V and 7 bases from J, with 17 bases between. CDR3 length: 17 residues. The data were obtained in a study of OX40 agonist ivuxolimab in advanced cancers. Study-wide findings and caveats: Mean expanded clone counts were higher in CD8+ than CD4+ T cells. The study observed clonal expansion of CD4+ and CD8+ blood T cells by week 6 at 0.1 to 3.0 mg/kg.

Source: CD4+ or CD8+ T cells sorted from blood, taken in a trial of the OX40 agonist ivuxolimab. The chain recombines TRBV28 with TRBJ1-6; possible D gene TRBD1, 5 bases. The TCR originated in an adult with an advanced solid tumor such as melanoma, head and neck, liver or kidney cancer. The CDR3 DNA follows: TGTGCCAGCAGTTTATCCGGCAGGGTACTTTTGAATTCACCCCTCCACTTT. This codes for CASSLSGRVLLNSPLHF.